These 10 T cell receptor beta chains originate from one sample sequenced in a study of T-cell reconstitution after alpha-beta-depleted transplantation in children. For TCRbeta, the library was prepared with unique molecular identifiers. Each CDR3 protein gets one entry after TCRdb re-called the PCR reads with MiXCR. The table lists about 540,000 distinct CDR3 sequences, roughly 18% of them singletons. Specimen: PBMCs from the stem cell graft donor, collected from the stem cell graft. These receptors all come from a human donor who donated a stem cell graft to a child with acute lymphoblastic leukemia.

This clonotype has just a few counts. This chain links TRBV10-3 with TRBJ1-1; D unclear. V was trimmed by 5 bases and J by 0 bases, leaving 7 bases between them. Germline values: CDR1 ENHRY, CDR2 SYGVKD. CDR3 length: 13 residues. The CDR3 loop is CAISQSLNTEAFF. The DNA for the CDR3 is TGTGCCATCAGTCAGAGTTTGAACACTGAAGCTTTCTTT.

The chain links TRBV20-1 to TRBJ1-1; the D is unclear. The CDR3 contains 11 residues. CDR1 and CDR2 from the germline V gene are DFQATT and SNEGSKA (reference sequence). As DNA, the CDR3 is TGCAGCGTGGGGAGCCCCGCTGAAGCTTTCTTT. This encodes CSVGSPAEAFF.

The CDR3 reads CASSFPAGANYGYTF. For the CDR3, the DNA is TGTGCCAGCAGCTTCCCGGCAGGAGCTAACTATGGCTACACCTTC. The chain recombines TRBV7-9 with TRBJ1-2, with D uncertain. This CDR3 region has 15 residues. From germline, CDR1 is SEHNR and CDR2 FQNEAQ (reference sequence). Trimming stripped 3 bases from V and 0 bases from J, with 11 bases between.

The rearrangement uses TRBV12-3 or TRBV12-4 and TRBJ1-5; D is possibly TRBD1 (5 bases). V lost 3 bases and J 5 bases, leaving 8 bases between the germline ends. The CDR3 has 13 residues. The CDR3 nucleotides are TGTGCCAGCAGTTTCTTAGGGGATCAGCCCCAGCATTTT. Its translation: CASSFLGDQPQHF.

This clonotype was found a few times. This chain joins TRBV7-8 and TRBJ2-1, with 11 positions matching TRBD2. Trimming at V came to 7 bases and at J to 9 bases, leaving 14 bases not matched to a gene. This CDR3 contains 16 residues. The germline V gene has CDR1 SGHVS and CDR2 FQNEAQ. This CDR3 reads CASIPRGTSGAGEQFF. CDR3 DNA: TGTGCCAGCATCCCAAGGGGGACTAGCGGTGCCGGTGAGCAGTTCTTC.

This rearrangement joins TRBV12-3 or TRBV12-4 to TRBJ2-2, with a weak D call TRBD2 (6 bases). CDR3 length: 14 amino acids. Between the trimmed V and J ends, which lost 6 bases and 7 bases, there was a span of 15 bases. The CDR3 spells CASSWGGGLGELFF. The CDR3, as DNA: TGTGCCAGCAGCTGGGGAGGCGGCCTCGGGGAGCTGTTTTTT.

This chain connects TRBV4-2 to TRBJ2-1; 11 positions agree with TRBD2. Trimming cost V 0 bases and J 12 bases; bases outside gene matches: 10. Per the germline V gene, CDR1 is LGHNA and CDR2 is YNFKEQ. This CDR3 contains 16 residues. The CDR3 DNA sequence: TGTGCCAGCAGCCAAGATGTGGGACTAGCGGTAATGAGGCAGTTCTTC. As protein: CASSQDVGLAVMRQFF.

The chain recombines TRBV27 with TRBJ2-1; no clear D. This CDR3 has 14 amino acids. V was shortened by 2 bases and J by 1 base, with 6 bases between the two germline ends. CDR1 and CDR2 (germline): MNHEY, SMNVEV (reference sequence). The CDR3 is CASSLDPSYNEQFF. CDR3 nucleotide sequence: TGTGCCAGCAGTTTAGACCCTTCCTACAATGAGCAGTTCTTC.

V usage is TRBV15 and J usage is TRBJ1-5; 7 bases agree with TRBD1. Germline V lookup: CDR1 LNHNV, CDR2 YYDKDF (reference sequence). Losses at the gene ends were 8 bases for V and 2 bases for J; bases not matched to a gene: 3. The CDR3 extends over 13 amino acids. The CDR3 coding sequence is TGTGCCACCGAAGACAGGGGCAATCAGCCCCAGCATTTT. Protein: CATEDRGNQPQHF. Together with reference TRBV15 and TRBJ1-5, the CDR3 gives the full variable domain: DAMVIQNPRYQVTQFGKPVTLSCSQTLNHNVMYWYQQKSSQAPKLLFHYYDKDFNNEADTPDNFQSRRPNTSFCFLDIRSPGLGDTAMYLCATEDRGNQPQHFGDGTRLSIL.

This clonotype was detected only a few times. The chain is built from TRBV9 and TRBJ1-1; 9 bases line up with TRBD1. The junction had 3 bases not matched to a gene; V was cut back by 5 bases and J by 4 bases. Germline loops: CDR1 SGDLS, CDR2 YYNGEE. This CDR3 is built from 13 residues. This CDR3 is CASSAQGATEAFF. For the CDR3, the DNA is TGTGCCAGCAGTGCACAGGGGGCCACTGAAGCTTTCTTT.